This paragraph covers one T cell receptor (beta chain) sequence. Antigen: not known. The V end was cut by 8 bases, the J end by 1 base, with 24 bases between. There are 18 residues in the CDR3. Germline lookup yields CDR1 LGHDT and CDR2 YNNKEL (reference sequence). Molecular barcoding with unique molecular identifiers was used for the TCRbeta library. TCRdb ran MiXCR on the PCR reads and lists one entry per CDR3 protein. Of approximately 230,000 distinct CDR3 sequences listed, over 20% are singletons. The sample originates from a study of T-cell reconstitution after alpha-beta-depleted transplantation in children. Overall study findings and caveats: From surviving recipient T cells and thymic progenitors came the high day-60 TCRbeta diversity observed in some patients.

The receptor comes from a girl aged 2-10 years with Fanconi anemia, due to receive a stem cell transplant. The source material was PBMCs, sampled before TCRalphabeta/CD19-depleted stem cell transplant. The chain couples TRBV3-1 to TRBJ2-4; possibly TRBD1 for D (6 bases). The CDR3 DNA follows: TGTGCCAGCTGTTCTCCCCCTCAATGGACAGACGCCAAAAACATTCAGTACTTC. As protein: CASCSPPQWTDAKNIQYF.